The entry that follows covers one TCR beta chain sequence. It lacks a known antigen. No qualities accompany the bases; no much larger clone lies one base away. Each collaborating institution followed its own protocols to collect whole blood in K2EDTA tubes. Collaborator samples were shipped for TCRbeta analysis as frozen whole blood, isolated PBMCs, or DNA extracted from either sample type. TCRbeta CDR3 regions were amplified from genomic DNA using the immunoSEQ Assay, a bias-controlled multiplex PCR. The published analysis was carried out like this. The number of nucleated cells in each sample was estimated from the amplification of reference gene primers within the assay. To quantify the absolute abundance of each unique TCRbeta CDR3 rearrangement, sequence reads were collapsed and filtered. For each sample, productive Simpson clonality was calculated as the square root of Simpson's diversity index across productive rearrangements. TCRdb provides this immuneACCESS table in a form limited to in-frame rearrangements. Some clones are lacking; in checked studies, under half of them reflect an unresolved V gene, and why the rest are absent is not known. V and J calls and clone size are those listed in that table; D and trimming were worked out from the DNA. For this sample there are roughly 220,000 clones; 65% to 85% appear just once. Clones ranked in the top ten supply roughly 2.3% of the sample.

Including the terminal cysteine and phenylalanine, the CDR3 comprises 15 residues. Just the 45-base CDR3 DNA is kept, in frame starting at base 1. CDR1 and CDR2, per the germline V gene, are LGHNA and YSLEER. Cut back by 4 bases and 0 bases, the V and J ends lie 10 bases apart. The source of the sample is a study of blood T cell repertoires in COVID-19 (dated by TCRdb to 2018 to 2021). Some background on the complete study: Collaborator samples came from the United States, Italy and Spain and covered acute and convalescent phases of COVID-19. The material from the prospective study consisted of cDNA or gDNA derived from T cells, B-cell-depleted T cells, or PBMCs. The dataset comprised deeply sampled blood TCRbeta repertoires from subjects exposed to, actively infected with, or recovered from COVID-19. The repertoires were made available in a free public database intended to serve as a resource for research on the immune response to SARS-CoV-2. Samples were obtained from the ongoing ImmuneRACE study (first 160 participants) and from 1,254 subjects provided by 6 global collaborators. The sample metadata nearly always contained a de-identified subject ID, COVID-19 status, age in years and sex. Where available, HLA class I and class II types were taken from metadata supplied by the sample provider and were not determined by assay-based typing. The paper's findings and limits, for the study overall: The amount of clinical and demographic metadata varied by source and participant and was provided uncurated.

The rearranged chain carries TRBV4-3 and TRBJ2-1; TRBD2 is a weak D gene call, 6 bases matching. This receptor was obtained from an older woman with acute or convalescent COVID-19. Sample: peripheral blood. The CDR3: CASSRGDSSYNEQFF. The sequenced DNA: TGCGCCAGCAGCCGCGGGGATAGCTCCTACAATGAGCAGTTCTTC.